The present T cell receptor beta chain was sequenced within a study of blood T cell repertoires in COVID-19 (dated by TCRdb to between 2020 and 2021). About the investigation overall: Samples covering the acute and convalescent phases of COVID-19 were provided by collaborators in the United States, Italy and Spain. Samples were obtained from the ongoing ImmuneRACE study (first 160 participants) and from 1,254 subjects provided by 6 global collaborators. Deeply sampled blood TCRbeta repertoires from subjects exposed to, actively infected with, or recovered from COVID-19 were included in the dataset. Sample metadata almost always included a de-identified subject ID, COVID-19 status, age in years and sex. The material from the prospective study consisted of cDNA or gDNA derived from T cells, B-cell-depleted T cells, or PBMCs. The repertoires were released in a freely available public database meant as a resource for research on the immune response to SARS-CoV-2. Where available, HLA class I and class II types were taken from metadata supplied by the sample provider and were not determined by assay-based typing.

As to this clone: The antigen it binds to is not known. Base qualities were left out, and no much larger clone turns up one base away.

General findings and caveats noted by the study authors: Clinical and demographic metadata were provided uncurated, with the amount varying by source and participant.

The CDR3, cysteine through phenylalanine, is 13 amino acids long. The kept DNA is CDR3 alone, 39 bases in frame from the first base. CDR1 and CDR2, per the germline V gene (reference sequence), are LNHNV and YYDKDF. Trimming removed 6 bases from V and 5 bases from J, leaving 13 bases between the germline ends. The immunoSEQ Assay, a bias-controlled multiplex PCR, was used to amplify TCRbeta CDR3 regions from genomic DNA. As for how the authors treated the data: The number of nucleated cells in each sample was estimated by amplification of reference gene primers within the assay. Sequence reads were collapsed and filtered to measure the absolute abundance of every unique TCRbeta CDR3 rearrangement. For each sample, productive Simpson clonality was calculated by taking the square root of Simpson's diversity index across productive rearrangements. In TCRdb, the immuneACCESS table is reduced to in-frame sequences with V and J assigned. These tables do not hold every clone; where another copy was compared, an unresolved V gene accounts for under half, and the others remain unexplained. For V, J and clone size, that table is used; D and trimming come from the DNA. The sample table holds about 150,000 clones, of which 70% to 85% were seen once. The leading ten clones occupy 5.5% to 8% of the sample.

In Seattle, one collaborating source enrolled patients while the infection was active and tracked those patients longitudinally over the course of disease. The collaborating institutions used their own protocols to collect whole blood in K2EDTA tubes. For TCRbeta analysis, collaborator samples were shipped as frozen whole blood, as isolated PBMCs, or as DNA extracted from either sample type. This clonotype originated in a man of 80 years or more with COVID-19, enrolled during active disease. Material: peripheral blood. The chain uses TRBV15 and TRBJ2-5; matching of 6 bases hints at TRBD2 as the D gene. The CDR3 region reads CATRPAGRETQYF. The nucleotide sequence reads TGTGCCACCAGGCCGGCGGGGCGGGAGACCCAGTACTTC.